A single sample gave rise to the 15 T cell receptor beta chains below, sequenced in a study of blood T cell repertoires in COVID-19. TCRdb keeps only in-frame clones here, not all; method: immunoSEQ multiplex PCR. Found here are about 380,000 clones, 81% of them singletons; the top ten hold roughly 1.1%. Sequencing input: peripheral blood. The receptors come from a human donor with acute or convalescent COVID-19. The donor label of this sample is uncertain.

The CDR3 loop is CASSLGSRTYNEQFF. The CDR3 DNA follows: TGTGCCAGCAGCTTGGGGAGTAGGACCTACAATGAGCAGTTCTTC. The chain carries TRBV7-2 and TRBJ2-1, with a weak D call TRBD2 (5 bases). The CDR3 covers 15 residues. CDR1 is SGHTA and CDR2 is FQGNSA in the germline V gene. V was cut by 3 bases and J by 2 bases, with 11 bases left in between.

V usage is TRBV5-1 and J usage is TRBJ2-1, with 11 positions matching TRBD2. Germline CDR1 and CDR2: SGHRS and YFSETQ. There are 15 residues in the CDR3. V trimming: 4 bases; J trimming: 4 bases; junction bases outside the gene matches: 4. The CDR3 loop reads CASSAGLAEYNEQFF. For the CDR3, the DNA is TGCGCCAGCAGCGCGGGACTAGCGGAATACAATGAGCAGTTCTTC.

This rearrangement joins TRBV2 to TRBJ2-2; 8 bases map to TRBD1. The CDR3 consists of 15 residues. In germline, CDR1 is SNHLY, CDR2 FYNNEI. V lost 5 bases, J lost 1 base, and 3 bases stayed unmatched. Here the CDR3 reads CASSRTGKNTGELFF. CDR3 bases: TGTGCCAGCAGTCGGACAGGGAAGAACACCGGGGAGCTGTTTTTT.

The chain carries TRBV20-1 and TRBJ2-5; 8 nucleotides align to TRBD1. Losses at the gene ends were 4 bases for V and 5 bases for J; bases not matched to a gene: 6. The CDR3 runs to 13 residues. CDR1 and CDR2 (germline): DFQATT, SNEGSKA (reference sequence). The CDR3 region is CSANDRGGETQYF. The DNA of the CDR3 is TGCAGTGCTAATGACAGGGGTGGGGAGACCCAGTACTTC.

The J gene is TRBJ2-5, the V gene TRBV15, with a weak D call TRBD2 (6 bases). The CDR3 length is 14 residues. V was pared by 0 bases and J by 5 bases, with 10 bases between. CDR1 and CDR2 (germline): LNHNV, YYDKDF (reference sequence). DNA of the CDR3: TGTGCCACCAGCAGAGATGGACTAATGGAGACCCAGTACTTC. Its translation is CATSRDGLMETQYF. Full variable domain (missing parts from reference TRBV15 and TRBJ2-5): DAMVIQNPRYQVTQFGKPVTLSCSQTLNHNVMYWYQQKSSQAPKLLFHYYDKDFNNEADTPDNFQSRRPNTSFCFLDIRSPGLGDTAMYLCATSRDGLMETQYFGPGTRLLVL.

This clone was recorded only once. This chain links TRBV19 with TRBJ1-2; no firm D call. Trimming left V 5 bases short and J 2 bases short, with 9 bases between. Germline CDR1 is LNHDA and CDR2 is SQIVND (reference sequence). There are 13 residues in the CDR3. The CDR3 here is CASSPTLNYGYTF. CDR3 bases: TGTGCCAGTAGTCCGACACTCAACTATGGCTACACCTTC.

The rearrangement links TRBV25-1 to TRBJ2-2; 9 bases align to TRBD1. This CDR3 contains 16 residues. Germline assignment: CDR1 MGHDK and CDR2 SYGVNS. V was clipped by 4 bases and J by 5 bases; unmatched bases: 8. This CDR3 is CASSARQGGLTGELFF. CDR3 in DNA: TGTGCCAGCAGTGCCCGACAGGGGGGATTGACCGGGGAGCTGTTTTTT.

The sample holds a few counts of this clone. V gene TRBV2 combines with J gene TRBJ1-6; D is uncertain. This CDR3 spans 13 amino acids. The V gene lost 6 bases and the J gene lost 7 bases, with 10 bases spanning the gap. Germline loops: CDR1 SNHLY, CDR2 FYNNEI. Here the CDR3 DNA reads TGTGCCAGCAGACCAACCAGGAATTCACCCCTCCACTTT. This translates into CASRPTRNSPLHF. Full variable domain (remainder filled in from reference TRBV2 and TRBJ1-6): EPEVTQTPSHQVTQMGQEVILRCVPISNHLYFYWYRQILGQKVEFLVSFYNNEISEKSEIFDDQFSVERPDGSNFTLKIRSTKLEDSAMYFCASRPTRNSPLHFGNGTRLTVT.

In DNA form, the CDR3 reads TGTGCCAGTAGCCCAGGACAGGGGGCCGAAAAACTGTTTTTT. Translated: CASSPGQGAEKLFF. This chain connects TRBV19 to TRBJ1-4; 11 nucleotides align to TRBD1. This CDR3 is built from 14 residues. The J segment lost 8 bases and the V segment lost 6 bases, leaving 5 bases of the junction unmatched. Germline V lookup: CDR1 LNHDA, CDR2 SQIVND (reference sequence).

The chain's CDR3 is CASSLVAVSYEQYF. The CDR3 DNA reads as TGCGCCAGCAGCTTGGTTGCAGTCTCCTACGAGCAGTACTTC. The chain links TRBV5-1 to TRBJ2-7; no firm D call. The CDR3 contains 14 residues. Germline V gene data show CDR1 as SGHRS and CDR2 as YFSETQ. Trimming took off 0 bases at V and 0 bases at J, with 7 bases between the two ends.

V usage is TRBV6-2 or TRBV6-3 and J usage is TRBJ1-2; D gene unclear. The CDR3 spans 14 residues. V lost 3 bases and J 1 base, leaving 9 bases between the germline ends. From germline, CDR1 is MNHEY and CDR2 SVGEGT. The DNA for the CDR3 is TGTGCCAGCAGTTATGGGCAGCTTAACTATGGCTACACCTTC. This translates into CASSYGQLNYGYTF.

V is TRBV29-1 and J is TRBJ2-3; D remains ambiguous. The CDR3 extends over 14 amino acids. Trimming left V 1 base short and J 4 bases short, with 12 bases between. Germline lookup yields CDR1 SQVTM and CDR2 ANQGSEA. Here the CDR3 reads CSVEGDVEPDTQYF. CDR3 in DNA: TGCAGCGTTGAAGGAGATGTGGAGCCAGATACGCAGTATTTT.

This clone has more than one count but fewer than ten. V gene TRBV24-1 combines with J gene TRBJ2-1; 10 bases fit TRBD1. In germline, CDR1 is KGHDR, CDR2 SFDVKD. CDR3 length: 17 amino acids. The V segment lost 3 bases and the J segment 4 bases; nucleotides outside the gene matches: 8. In nucleotides, the CDR3 is TGTGCCACCAGTGATCGAAAGCGGACAGGGGGTTACAATGAGCAGTTCTTC. Translation gives CATSDRKRTGGYNEQFF.

The chain links TRBV3-1 (or the pseudogene TRBV3-2) to TRBJ1-2; possible D gene TRBD1, 5 bases. CDR1 is LGHDT, CDR2 YNNKEL, per germline (reference sequence). This CDR3 is 16 amino acids long. Trimming pared 2 bases from V and 2 bases from J, leaving 15 bases between. This CDR3 is CASSQIGGVDNYGYTF. The CDR3 DNA reads as TGTGCCAGCAGCCAAATAGGAGGGGTCGACAACTATGGCTACACCTTC.

The chain employs TRBV27 and TRBJ1-1; 7 bases fit TRBD1. The junction had 2 bases not matched to a gene; V was cut back by 1 base and J by 0 bases. Germline CDR1 and CDR2: MNHEY and SMNVEV (reference sequence). The CDR3 totals 15 residues. CDR3 region: CASSLYGTVNTEAFF. For the CDR3, the DNA is TGTGCCAGCAGTTTATACGGGACAGTGAACACTGAAGCTTTCTTT.